The 29 T cell receptor beta chains listed next were all sequenced from one sample in a study of T cell responses to AZD1222 COVID-19 vaccine. Assay used: immunoSEQ multiplex PCR; TCRdb lists only in-frame clones, some missing. Here the sample spans some 150,000 clones, almost 95% being singletons. The sequencing used peripheral blood, collected 28 days after the second AZD1222 dose. The origin of the receptors is an adult who received the AZD1222 COVID-19 vaccine.

This clone has only a few counts. V usage is TRBV7-2 and J usage is TRBJ2-1; 8 nucleotides line up with TRBD1. The CDR3 is 15 residues long. The V gene's germline CDR1 is SGHTA and CDR2 FQGNSA. Trimming removed 2 bases from V and 7 bases from J; junction bases left unmatched: 7. CDR3 region: CASSLSGGPNNEQFF. In nucleotides, the CDR3 is TGTGCCAGCAGCTTATCAGGGGGCCCCAATAATGAGCAGTTCTTC.

The V call is TRBV2, the J call TRBJ2-3, with D hard to call. The CDR3 is 11 amino acids. Germline CDR1 SNHLY, CDR2 FYNNEI. Trimming pared 4 bases from V and 6 bases from J, leaving 5 bases between. Here the CDR3 reads CASSVGDTQYF. CDR3 bases: TGTGCCAGCAGTGTGGGTGATACGCAGTATTTT.

The CDR3 is CASSIRPRNYEQYF. DNA of the CDR3: TGTGCCAGTAGTATTCGGCCTAGGAATTACGAGCAGTACTTC. V and J are TRBV19 and TRBJ2-7, with no clear D. Germline V gene sequence: CDR1 LNHDA, CDR2 SQIVND (reference sequence). Trimming removed 3 bases from V and 4 bases from J, with 13 bases in between. The CDR3 is 14 amino acids.

CDR3 in amino acids: CAWSAYRGSGANVLTF. The CDR3 bases are TGTGCCTGGAGTGCCTACAGAGGCTCTGGGGCCAACGTCCTGACTTTC. V gene TRBV30 combines with J gene TRBJ2-6; no clear D. CDR3 length equals 16 residues. V dropped 1 base and J dropped 0 bases, with 10 bases sitting between them. Germline values: CDR1 GTSNPN, CDR2 SVGIG (reference sequence).

The V call is TRBV11-2, the J call TRBJ1-4; TRBD1 matches 8 bases. Looked up from germline, CDR1 is SGHAT and CDR2 is FQNNGV. Trimming took 6 bases from V and 3 from J; bases not matched to a gene: 18. There are 19 residues in the CDR3. CDR3 in DNA: TGTGCCAGCAGTTCATGGCAGGGGGCAGGTCTGGAGGCTAATGAAAAACTGTTTTTT. This translates into CASSSWQGAGLEANEKLFF.

This chain links TRBV6-5 with TRBJ2-5; no firm D call. Germline V CDR1 and CDR2: MNHEY, SVGAGI. V lost 5 bases and J 5 bases, leaving 9 bases between the germline ends. The CDR3 has 12 amino acids. The DNA of the CDR3 is TGTGCCAGCAGTCCGTCTTCTGAGACCCAGTACTTC. This translates into CASSPSSETQYF.

This chain links TRBV5-4 with TRBJ1-1, with TRBD1 matching 7 bases. There are 15 residues in the CDR3. Germline values: CDR1 SGHNT, CDR2 YYREEE (reference sequence). The V segment lost 2 bases and the J segment 0 bases; nucleotides outside the gene matches: 4. This chain's CDR3 is CASSFGGQMNTEAFF. The CDR3 coding sequence is TGTGCCAGCAGCTTTGGGGGACAGATGAACACTGAAGCTTTCTTT.

The chain carries TRBV7-2 and TRBJ2-5; TRBD1 matches at 8 bases. Germline lookup yields CDR1 SGHTA and CDR2 FQGNSA. The length of the CDR3 is 14 residues. V trimming: 5 bases; J trimming: 1 base; junction bases outside the gene matches: 3. Written as DNA, the CDR3 is TGTGCCAGCAGCACCGGGACAGGCCAAGAGACCCAGTACTTC. It yields the protein CASSTGTGQETQYF.

The V call is TRBV5-6, the J call TRBJ2-2; TRBD1 might be the D (6 bases). From germline, CDR1 is SGHDT and CDR2 YYEEEE. V gave up 2 bases and J gave up 8 bases, with 10 bases separating them. The CDR3 totals 13 residues. The DNA for the CDR3 is TGTGCCAGCAGCTTTCCAGGGGTGGGGGAGCTGTTTTTT. Translated, it gives CASSFPGVGELFF.

The chain combines TRBV19 with TRBJ1-1; possible D gene TRBD1, 6 bases. The germline V gene has CDR1 LNHDA and CDR2 SQIVND (reference sequence). The V end lost 5 bases, the J end lost 5 bases, and 21 bases lay between the germline ends. CDR3 length: 16 amino acids. The CDR3 coding sequence is TGTGCCAGTAGTCCCCGACAGGACCCCGTTGGAACTGAAGCTTTCTTT. Its protein product is CASSPRQDPVGTEAFF.

The V call is TRBV6-1, the J call TRBJ1-2; D is ambiguous. This CDR3 has 13 residues. CDR1 is MNHNS and CDR2 is SASEGT in the germline V gene. Trimming cost V 3 bases and J 5 bases, with 10 bases left between them. The chain's CDR3 is CASSDQKGYGYTF. CDR3 DNA: TGTGCCAGCAGTGATCAGAAAGGGTATGGCTACACCTTC.

This rearrangement joins TRBV19 to TRBJ2-4; D may be TRBD2 (6 bases). CDR1 and CDR2 from the germline V gene are LNHDA and SQIVND (reference sequence). V was shortened by 6 bases and J by 0 bases, with 12 bases between the two germline ends. CDR3 length: 15 residues. Here the CDR3 DNA reads TGTGCCAGTAGCTGGAGGGGTCTAGCCAAAAACATTCAGTACTTC. It is translated as CASSWRGLAKNIQYF.

This clone was counted once. The chain carries TRBV9 and TRBJ1-3; 8 nucleotides line up with TRBD1. CDR3 size: 14 residues. The J segment lost 3 bases and the V segment lost 4 bases, leaving 3 bases of the junction unmatched. Germline assignment: CDR1 SGDLS and CDR2 YYNGEE. The CDR3, as DNA: TGTGCCAGCAGCACACAGGGGGATGGAAACACCATATATTTT. Translating gives CASSTQGDGNTIYF.

This rearrangement joins TRBV15 to TRBJ2-3; D gene ambiguous. CDR1 is LNHNV and CDR2 is YYDKDF in the germline V gene (reference sequence). Trimming cost V 1 base and J 5 bases, with 13 bases left between them. The length of the CDR3 is 15 residues. The CDR3 spells CATSRATGPQDTQYF. The CDR3 coding sequence is TGTGCCACCAGCAGAGCGACCGGCCCCCAAGATACGCAGTATTTT.

This clone was counted once. The chain links TRBV19 to TRBJ1-5, with D possibly matching TRBD1 (5 bases). CDR1 and CDR2 (germline): LNHDA, SQIVND (reference sequence). The CDR3 has 15 residues. V was shortened by 3 bases and J by 4 bases, with 13 bases between the two germline ends. This chain's CDR3 is CASSILGQPNQPQHF. CDR3 nucleotides: TGTGCCAGTAGTATTCTGGGGCAGCCTAATCAGCCCCAGCATTTT. Full variable domain (missing parts from reference TRBV19 and TRBJ1-5): DGGITQSPKYLFRKEGQNVTLSCEQNLNHDAMYWYRQDPGQGLRLIYYSQIVNDFQKGDIAEGYSVSREKKESFPLTVTSAQKNPTAFYLCASSILGQPNQPQHFGDGTRLSIL.

This sequence joins TRBV4-1 and TRBJ1-1; 11 bases match TRBD1. V lost 2 bases and J lost 2; bases outside the gene matches: 4. Per the germline V gene, CDR1 is MGHRA and CDR2 is YSYEKL. The CDR3 is 16 residues long. CDR3: CASSQTDRGLNTEAFF. As DNA, the CDR3 is TGCGCCAGCAGCCAAACGGACAGGGGGCTAAACACTGAAGCTTTCTTT.

The J gene is TRBJ1-6, the V gene TRBV14; weak D call: TRBD1 (5 bases). Germline V lookup: CDR1 SGHDN, CDR2 FVKESK. The CDR3 is made up of 14 amino acids. V lost 6 bases and J lost 7, with 13 bases in between. The DNA of the CDR3 is TGTGCCAGCAGTACAGGAGGGAAGAATTCACCCCTCCACTTT. It translates to CASSTGGKNSPLHF. Together with reference TRBV14 and TRBJ1-6, the CDR3 gives the full variable domain: EAGVTQFPSHSVIEKGQTVTLRCDPISGHDNLYWYRRVMGKEIKFLLHFVKESKQDESGMPNNRFLAERTGGTYSTLKVQPAELEDSGVYFCASSTGGKNSPLHFGNGTRLTVT.

The chain uses TRBV7-8 and TRBJ2-7; TRBD2 agrees at 8 bases. Germline V CDR1 and CDR2: SGHVS, FQNEAQ. V shed 6 bases, J shed 5 bases, and the junction held 9 bases outside the gene matches. This CDR3 has 14 amino acids. The CDR3 nucleotides are TGTGCCAGCAGGTACATGGGACTAGTGAACGAGCAGTACTTC. Translating it yields CASRYMGLVNEQYF.

The chain is built from TRBV4-1 and TRBJ1-4; no clear D. Between the trimmed V and J ends, which lost 4 bases and 3 bases, there was a span of 12 bases. There are 15 residues in the CDR3. Germline CDR1 is MGHRA and CDR2 is YSYEKL. Written as DNA, the CDR3 is TGCGCCAGCAGCCTTCAGGCAAGACCTAATGAAAAACTGTTTTTT. It is translated as CASSLQARPNEKLFF.

This clone appeared a few times. The chain is built from TRBV28 and TRBJ1-5; D gene unclear. The CDR3 is 14 amino acids. The germline CDR1 and CDR2 sequences are MDHEN and SYDVKM. The V end lost 4 bases, the J end lost 4 bases, and 11 bases lay between the germline ends. The CDR3 protein is CASSYLDGNQPQHF. CDR3 DNA sequence: TGTGCCAGCAGTTATTTGGACGGGAATCAGCCCCAGCATTTT.

This chain joins TRBV18 and TRBJ1-2; no reliable D call. The CDR3 covers 13 residues. From germline, CDR1 is KGHSH and CDR2 LQKENI. V was trimmed by 5 bases and J by 2 bases, leaving 9 bases between them. CDR3 nucleotide sequence: TGTGCCAGCTCAGCGACGGACAACTATGGCTACACCTTC. It encodes CASSATDNYGYTF.

The chain couples TRBV19 to TRBJ1-5; D uncertain. Trimming took off 1 base at V and 0 bases at J, with 7 bases between the two ends. This CDR3 spans 15 amino acids. Germline V CDR1 and CDR2: LNHDA, SQIVND (reference sequence). Here the CDR3 DNA reads TGTGCCAGTAGTATAGTCGGGTTTAGCAATCAGCCCCAGCATTTT. This encodes CASSIVGFSNQPQHF.

This clone was detected only once. The chain combines TRBV7-2 with TRBJ2-1; 15 bases align to TRBD2. CDR1 and CDR2 from the germline V gene are SGHTA and FQGNSA. This CDR3 comprises 15 residues. V was clipped by 6 bases and J by 8 bases; unmatched bases: 5. As DNA, the CDR3 is TGTGCCAGCAGAACGGGACTAGCGGGAGGCGATGAGCAGTTCTTC. Translating gives CASRTGLAGGDEQFF.

The CDR3 DNA is TGTGCCACCAGCAGAGATGAGACAGGGGAAGAAGCTTTCTTT. It codes for CATSRDETGEEAFF. The chain combines TRBV15 with TRBJ1-1, with TRBD1 matching 8 bases. V trimming: 0 bases; J trimming: 8 bases; junction bases outside the gene matches: 5. There are 14 residues in the CDR3. The V gene's germline CDR1 is LNHNV and CDR2 YYDKDF (reference sequence). The entire variable domain, with the rest obtained from reference TRBV15 and TRBJ1-1, is as follows: DAMVIQNPRYQVTQFGKPVTLSCSQTLNHNVMYWYQQKSSQAPKLLFHYYDKDFNNEADTPDNFQSRRPNTSFCFLDIRSPGLGDTAMYLCATSRDETGEEAFFGQGTRLTVV.

This chain uses TRBV28 with TRBJ2-7; 11 bases are shared with TRBD2. After removal of 7 bases from V and 6 bases from J, the junction contained 11 bases not matched to a gene. This CDR3 has 15 amino acids. The germline V gene has CDR1 MDHEN and CDR2 SYDVKM. CDR3 in amino acids: CASMGASGRLSEQYF. DNA for the CDR3: TGTGCCAGCATGGGGGCTAGCGGGAGGTTATCCGAGCAGTACTTC.

The chain combines TRBV7-2 with TRBJ1-5; the D is unclear. Germline V gene data show CDR1 as SGHTA and CDR2 as FQGNSA. The CDR3 spans 17 residues. The ends were cut back, 0 bases at V and 5 bases at J, with 17 bases in the middle. The CDR3 DNA follows: TGTGCCAGCAGCTTAGCGGTAAATACCGGTTCCTATCAGCCCCAGCATTTT. It yields the protein CASSLAVNTGSYQPQHF. Complete variable domain (other parts from reference TRBV7-2 and TRBJ1-5): GAGVSQSPSNKVTEKGKDVELRCDPISGHTALYWYRQSLGQGLEFLIYFQGNSAPDKSGLPSDRFSAERTGGSVSTLTIQRTQQEDSAVYLCASSLAVNTGSYQPQHFGDGTRLSIL.

This clone showed up just a few times. The chain joins TRBV6-4 to TRBJ2-3, with 11 bases identical to TRBD2. V was pared by 0 bases and J by 4 bases, with 3 bases of the junction left unmatched. The CDR3 totals 16 residues. Germline V lookup: CDR1 MRHNA, CDR2 SNTAGT. The CDR3 is CASSDSIAGGPDTQYF. In DNA, the CDR3 is TGTGCCAGCAGTGACTCGATAGCGGGAGGGCCAGATACGCAGTATTTT.

This sequence joins TRBV5-5 and TRBJ1-2, with D possibly matching TRBD1 (5 bases). The germline V and J ends were trimmed by 0 bases and 0 bases, with 12 bases remaining between them. The germline V gene has CDR1 SGHKS and CDR2 YYEKEE (reference sequence). The CDR3 length is 16 residues. The CDR3 region has the DNA TGTGCCAGCAGCTTGGTGGCAGGGTTCGCTAACTATGGCTACACCTTC. Translating gives CASSLVAGFANYGYTF.

The chain joins TRBV18 to TRBJ2-1; 8 bases map to TRBD2. Unmatched junction bases numbered 9, after V lost 3 bases and J lost 8 bases. CDR3 size: 15 residues. In germline, CDR1 is KGHSH, CDR2 LQKENI. CDR3 protein: CASSPNSGGIYEQFF. CDR3 coding DNA: TGTGCCAGCTCACCTAACTCGGGAGGGATCTATGAGCAGTTCTTC.